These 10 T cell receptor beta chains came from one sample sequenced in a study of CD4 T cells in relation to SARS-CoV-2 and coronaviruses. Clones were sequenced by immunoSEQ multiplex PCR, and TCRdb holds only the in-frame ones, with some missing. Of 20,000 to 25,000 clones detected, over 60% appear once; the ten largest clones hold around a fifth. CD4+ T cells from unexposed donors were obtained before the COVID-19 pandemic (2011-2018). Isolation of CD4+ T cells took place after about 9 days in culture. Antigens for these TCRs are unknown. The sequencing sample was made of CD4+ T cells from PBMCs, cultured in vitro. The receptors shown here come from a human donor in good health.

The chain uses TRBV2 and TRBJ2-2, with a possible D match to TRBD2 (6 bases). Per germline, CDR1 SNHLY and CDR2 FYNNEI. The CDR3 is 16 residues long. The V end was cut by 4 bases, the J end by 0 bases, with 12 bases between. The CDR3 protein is CASSVNGGSNTGELFF. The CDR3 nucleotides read TGTGCCAGCAGTGTAAACGGGGGATCGAACACCGGGGAGCTGTTTTTT.

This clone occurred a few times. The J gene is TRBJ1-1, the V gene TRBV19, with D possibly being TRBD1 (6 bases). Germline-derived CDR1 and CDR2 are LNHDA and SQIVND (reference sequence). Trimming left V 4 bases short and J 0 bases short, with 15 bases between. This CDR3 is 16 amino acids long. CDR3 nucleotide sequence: TGTGCCAGTAGTAGGGCCAGGGGCAGCATGAACACTGAAGCTTTCTTT. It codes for CASSRARGSMNTEAFF.

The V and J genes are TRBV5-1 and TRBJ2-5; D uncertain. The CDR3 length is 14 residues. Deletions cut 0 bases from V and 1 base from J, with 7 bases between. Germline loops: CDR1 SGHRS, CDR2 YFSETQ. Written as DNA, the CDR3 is TGCGCCAGCAGCTTGGACGCTCCCCAAGAGACCCAGTACTTC. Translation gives CASSLDAPQETQYF.

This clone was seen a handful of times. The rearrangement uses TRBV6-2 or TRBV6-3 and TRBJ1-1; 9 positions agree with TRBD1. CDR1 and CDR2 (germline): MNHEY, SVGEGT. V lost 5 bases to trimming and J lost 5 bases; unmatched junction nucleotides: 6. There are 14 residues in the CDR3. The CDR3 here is CASSDGQGRTEAFF. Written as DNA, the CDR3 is TGTGCCAGCAGTGATGGACAGGGGCGAACTGAAGCTTTCTTT.

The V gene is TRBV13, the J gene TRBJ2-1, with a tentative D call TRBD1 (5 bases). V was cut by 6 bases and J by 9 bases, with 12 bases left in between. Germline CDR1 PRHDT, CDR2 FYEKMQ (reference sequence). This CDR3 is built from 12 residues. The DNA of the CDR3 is TGTGCCAGCAGAAGGGGTAATGGTGAGCAGTTCTTC. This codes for CASRRGNGEQFF. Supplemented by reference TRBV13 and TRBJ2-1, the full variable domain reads AAGVIQSPRHLIKEKRETATLKCYPIPRHDTVYWYQQGPGQDPQFLISFYEKMQSDKGSIPDRFSAQQFSDYHSELNMSSLELGDSALYFCASRRGNGEQFFGPGTRLTVL.

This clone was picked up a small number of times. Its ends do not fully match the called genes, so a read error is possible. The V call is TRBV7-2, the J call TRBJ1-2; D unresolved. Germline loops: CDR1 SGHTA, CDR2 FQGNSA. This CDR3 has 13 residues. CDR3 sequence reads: CASSLAGNYGYTF. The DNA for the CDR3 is TGTGCCAGCAGCCTAGCAGGAAACTATGGCTACACCTTC.

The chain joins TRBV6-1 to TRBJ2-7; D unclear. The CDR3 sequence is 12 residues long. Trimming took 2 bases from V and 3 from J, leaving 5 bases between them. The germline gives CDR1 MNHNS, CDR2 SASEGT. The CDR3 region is CASSELSYEQYF. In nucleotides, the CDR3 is TGTGCCAGCAGTGAACTGAGCTACGAGCAGTACTTC.

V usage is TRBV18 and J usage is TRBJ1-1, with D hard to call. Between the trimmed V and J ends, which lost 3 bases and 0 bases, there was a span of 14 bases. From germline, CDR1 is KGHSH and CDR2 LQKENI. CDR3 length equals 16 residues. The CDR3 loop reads CASSPGGGPVNTEAFF. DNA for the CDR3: TGTGCCAGCTCACCGGGTGGAGGGCCCGTGAACACTGAAGCTTTCTTT. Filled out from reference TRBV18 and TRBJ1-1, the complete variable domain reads NAGVMQNPRHLVRRRGQEARLRCSPMKGHSHVYWYRQLPEEGLKFMVYLQKENIIDESGMPKERFSAEFPKEGPSILRIQQVVRGDSAAYFCASSPGGGPVNTEAFFGQGTRLTVV.

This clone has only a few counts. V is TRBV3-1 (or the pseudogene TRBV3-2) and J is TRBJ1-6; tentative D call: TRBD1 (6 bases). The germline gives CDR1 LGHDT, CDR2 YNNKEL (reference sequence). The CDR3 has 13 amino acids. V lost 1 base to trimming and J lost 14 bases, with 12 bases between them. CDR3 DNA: TGTGCCAGCAGCCAAGGAGGAGGACAGACCCTCCACTTT. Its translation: CASSQGGGQTLHF.

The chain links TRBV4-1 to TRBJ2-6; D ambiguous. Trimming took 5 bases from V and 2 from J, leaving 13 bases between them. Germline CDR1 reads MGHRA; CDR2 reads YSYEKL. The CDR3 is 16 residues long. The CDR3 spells CASSTYSLPGANVLTF. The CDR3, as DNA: TGCGCCAGCAGCACGTACAGTCTCCCTGGGGCCAACGTCCTGACTTTC.